This T cell receptor (beta chain) was obtained from a study of T cell responses to AZD1222 COVID-19 vaccine (dated by TCRdb to the early 2020s). Concerning the study at large: Because spike-specific TCR depth and breadth did not differ between the two schedules, AZD1222 recipients who got a second dose at roughly 4 weeks were pooled with those who got a second dose at roughly 12 weeks. TCR sequencing was performed for about 240 trial participants, of whom roughly 200 were given two doses of AZD1222 and around 25 were given two doses of MenACWY control vaccine. Trial participants were enrolled by age into subgroups of 18-55, 56-69 and 70-plus years, and about 150, 27 and 61 TCR-sequenced participants, respectively, were included in these subgroups.

The CDR3 regions of human TCRbeta chains were subjected to immunosequencing. Regarding the original processing steps: TCRs in the repertoires were compared against a reference library of SARS-CoV-2-specific TCRs that had been generated with the MIRA antigen-specificity platform. Breadth meant the fraction of unique TCRs that were SARS-CoV-2-associated, whereas depth meant the fraction of total T cells that were SARS-CoV-2-associated. Using the MIRA data, every spike-specific TCR was mapped to the spike region that the TCR reacted to and assigned to either a CD4 or a CD8 class. Log10-transformed breadth and depth values were compared by one-way ANOVA with Sidak's multiple comparisons tests. As stored in TCRdb, this immuneACCESS dataset retains in-frame rearrangements with V and J assigned. A fraction of the clones does not appear; measured against another copy, unresolved V genes explain less than half of the discrepancy, and the remainder lacks a known reason. D and trimming come from the DNA, and the V and J calls and clone size come from that table. For this sample there are roughly 120,000 clones; 65% to 85% appear just once. The ten largest make up less than 5% of the sample.

Turning to this clone: It has no known antigen specificity. No clone much larger than this one lies a single base away; base qualities are absent.

The paper as a whole reports these results and caveats: Because no day 14 peak-response samples were available, repertoires were characterized only after the peak T cell response. Epitopes outside the regions mutated in the B.1.351 and B.1.1.7 variants were reportedly recognized by nearly half of the unique spike-specific TCRs. Conclusions about previously exposed vaccinees were limited because only six or seven AZD1222 recipients were SARS-CoV-2 seropositive at baseline. Most participants were white British and females outnumbered males, and the authors suggested that clonal diversity may have been underestimated. In the small 56-69-year group, the increase in depth fell short of significance, most likely because of low power. After two AZD1222 doses, spike-specific TCR breadth and depth were significantly higher than at day 0 and than in MenACWY recipients. CD4 TCRs associated with the vaccine covered the entire spike protein, and the dominant responses were in regions 160-218 and 743-854.

Explained via the paper, the time point label denotes: baseline before first vaccination. Vaccinee samples were obtained from the UK trials COV001 and COV002, which included a single-blind randomized controlled phase 2/3 trial of AZD1222 (ChAdOx1 nCoV-19) in healthy adults. Trial participant PBMC samples were collected at day 0 and day 28 after the second dose for TCRbeta chain sequencing. The CDR3 has 12 amino acids, counting the end cysteine and phenylalanine. The CDR3 DNA has 36 bases and is translated from base 1. Taken from the germline V gene, the CDR1 and CDR2 loops are SGHDT and YYEEEE. The V end loses 4 bases and the J end loses 9 bases, and a stretch of 13 bases separates them.

The specimen was peripheral blood, collected on day 0 of AZD1222 vaccination. The sequence joins TRBV5-6 to TRBJ1-2, and the D gene may be TRBD1, 5 bases matching. The clonotype originates from an adult in good health. The sequenced DNA: TGTGCCAGCAGCCCGGACACGGGTAGCTACACCTTC. This is translated as CASSPDTGSYTF.